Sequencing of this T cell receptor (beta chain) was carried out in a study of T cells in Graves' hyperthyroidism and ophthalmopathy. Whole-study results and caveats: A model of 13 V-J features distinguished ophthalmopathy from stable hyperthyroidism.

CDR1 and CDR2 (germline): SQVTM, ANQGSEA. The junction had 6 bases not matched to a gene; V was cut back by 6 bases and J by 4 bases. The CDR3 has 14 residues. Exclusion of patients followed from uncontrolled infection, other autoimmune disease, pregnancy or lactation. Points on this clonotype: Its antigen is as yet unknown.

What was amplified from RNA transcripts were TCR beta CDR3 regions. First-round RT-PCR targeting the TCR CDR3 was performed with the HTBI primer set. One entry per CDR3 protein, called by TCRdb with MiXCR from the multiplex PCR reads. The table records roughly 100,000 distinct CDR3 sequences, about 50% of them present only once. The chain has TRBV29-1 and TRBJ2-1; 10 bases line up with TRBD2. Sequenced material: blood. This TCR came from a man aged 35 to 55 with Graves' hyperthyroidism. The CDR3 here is CSVSGTSEYNEQFF. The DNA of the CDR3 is TGCAGCGTCTCCGGGACTAGCGAGTACAATGAGCAGTTCTTC.